One TCR beta chain is described in this entry. CDR1 LNHNV and CDR2 YYDKDF come from the germline V gene (reference sequence). V was trimmed by 2 bases and J by 7 bases, leaving 9 bases between them. The CDR3 consists of 13 residues. The data were obtained in a study of blood T cell repertoires in COVID-19. The overall study: Acute-phase and convalescent COVID-19 samples originated in the United States, Italy and Spain. T cells, B-cell-depleted T cells, or PBMCs provided the cDNA or gDNA that served as material.

In the study's own analysis: It was from reference gene primer amplification that nucleated cell counts were estimated. The method was immunoSEQ multiplex PCR; TCRdb's version includes in-frame clones alone and lacks a portion of them. V, J and clone size derive from that table, while D and trimming were established from the DNA sequence. Here the sample spans approximately 77,000 clones, 80% to 90% being singletons. This TCR was sampled from a man aged 25-45 years with acute or convalescent COVID-19. Material: peripheral blood. The chain uses TRBV15 and TRBJ1-5, with unresolved D. The DNA for the CDR3 is TGTGCCACCAGCAGACAGGAATTCCAGCCCCAGCATTTT. It translates to CATSRQEFQPQHF.